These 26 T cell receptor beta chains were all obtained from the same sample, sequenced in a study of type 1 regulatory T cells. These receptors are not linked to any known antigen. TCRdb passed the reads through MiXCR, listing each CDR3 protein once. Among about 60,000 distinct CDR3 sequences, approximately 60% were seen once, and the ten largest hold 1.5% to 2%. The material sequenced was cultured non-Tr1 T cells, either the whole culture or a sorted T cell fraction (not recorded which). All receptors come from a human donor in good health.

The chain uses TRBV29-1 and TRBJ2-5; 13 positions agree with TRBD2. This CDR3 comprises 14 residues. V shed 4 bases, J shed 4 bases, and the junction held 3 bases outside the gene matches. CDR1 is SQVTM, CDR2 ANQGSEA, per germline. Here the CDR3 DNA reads TGCAGCGTTGGAAGACTAGCGGGAGGAGAGACCCAGTACTTC. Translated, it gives CSVGRLAGGETQYF.

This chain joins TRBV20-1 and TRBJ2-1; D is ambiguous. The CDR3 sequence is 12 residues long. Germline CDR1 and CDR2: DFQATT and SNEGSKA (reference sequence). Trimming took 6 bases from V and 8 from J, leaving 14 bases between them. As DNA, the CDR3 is TGCAGTGCACGAGTAACTACTTATGAGCAGTTCTTC. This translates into CSARVTTYEQFF.

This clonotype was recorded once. CDR3 nucleotide sequence: TGTGCCAGCTGCGGGGACAGGGGGTTTTGCAATGAGCAGTTCTTC. Protein product: CASCGDRGFCNEQFF. The V gene is TRBV12-3 or TRBV12-4, the J gene TRBJ2-1; 11 bases fit TRBD1. CDR3 size: 15 residues. V lost 8 bases to trimming and J lost 6 bases; unmatched junction nucleotides: 9.

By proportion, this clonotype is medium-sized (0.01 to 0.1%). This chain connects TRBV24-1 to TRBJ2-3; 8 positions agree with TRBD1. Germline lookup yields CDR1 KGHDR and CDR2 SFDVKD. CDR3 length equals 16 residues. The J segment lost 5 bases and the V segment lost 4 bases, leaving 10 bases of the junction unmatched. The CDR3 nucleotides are TGTGCCACCAGTGACGGGGGACAGGTCTTACGAGATACGCAGTATTTT. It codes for CATSDGGQVLRDTQYF.

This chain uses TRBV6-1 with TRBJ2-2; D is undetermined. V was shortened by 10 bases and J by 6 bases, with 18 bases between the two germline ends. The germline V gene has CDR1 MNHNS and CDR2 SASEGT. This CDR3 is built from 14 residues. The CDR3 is CATTYDRVPGELFF. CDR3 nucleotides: TGTGCCACAACCTACGATCGGGTGCCCGGGGAGCTGTTTTTT.

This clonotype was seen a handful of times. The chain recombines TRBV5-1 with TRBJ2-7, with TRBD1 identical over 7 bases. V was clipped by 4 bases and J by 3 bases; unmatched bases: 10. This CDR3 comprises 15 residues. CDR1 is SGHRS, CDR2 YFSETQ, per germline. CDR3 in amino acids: CASSPQGDLYYEQYF. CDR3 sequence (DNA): TGCGCCAGCAGCCCGCAGGGGGACCTGTACTACGAGCAGTACTTC.

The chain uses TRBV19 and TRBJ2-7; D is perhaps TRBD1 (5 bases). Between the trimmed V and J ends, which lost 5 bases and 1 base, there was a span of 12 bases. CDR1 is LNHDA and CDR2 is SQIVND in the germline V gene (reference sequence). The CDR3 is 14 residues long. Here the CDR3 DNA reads TGTGCCAGTAGTGATTCAGGGATTTCCTACGAGCAGTACTTC. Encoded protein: CASSDSGISYEQYF.

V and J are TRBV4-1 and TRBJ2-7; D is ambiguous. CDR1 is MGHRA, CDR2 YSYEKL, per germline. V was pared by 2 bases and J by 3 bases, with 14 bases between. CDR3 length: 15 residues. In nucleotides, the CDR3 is TGCGCCAGCAGCCAATCTAGTCTATTCGGCTACGAGCAGTACTTC. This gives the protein CASSQSSLFGYEQYF.

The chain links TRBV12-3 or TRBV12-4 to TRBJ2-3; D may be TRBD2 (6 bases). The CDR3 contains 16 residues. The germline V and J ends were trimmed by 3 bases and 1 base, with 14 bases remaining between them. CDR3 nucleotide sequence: TGTGCCAGCAGTTTTCTGGGAGGCCCGGGCACAGATACGCAGTATTTT. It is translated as CASSFLGGPGTDTQYF.

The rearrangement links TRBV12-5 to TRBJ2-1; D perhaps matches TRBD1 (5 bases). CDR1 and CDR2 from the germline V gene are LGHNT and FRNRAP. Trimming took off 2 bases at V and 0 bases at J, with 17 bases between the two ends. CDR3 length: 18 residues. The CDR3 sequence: CASGLPMGLSSSYNEQFF. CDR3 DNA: TGTGCTAGTGGTTTGCCAATGGGGCTGTCGAGCTCCTACAATGAGCAGTTCTTC.

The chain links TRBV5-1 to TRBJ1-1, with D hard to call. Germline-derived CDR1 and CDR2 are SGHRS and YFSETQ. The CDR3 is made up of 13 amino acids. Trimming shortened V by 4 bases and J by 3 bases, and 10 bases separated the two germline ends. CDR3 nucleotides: TGCGCCAGCAGCGTCCTGGGTGACACTGAAGCTTTCTTT. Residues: CASSVLGDTEAFF.

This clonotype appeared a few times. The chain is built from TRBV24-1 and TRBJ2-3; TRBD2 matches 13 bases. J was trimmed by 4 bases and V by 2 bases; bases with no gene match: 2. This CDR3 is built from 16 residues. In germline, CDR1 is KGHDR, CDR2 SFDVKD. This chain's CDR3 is CATSDSGLAGADTQYF. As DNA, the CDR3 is TGTGCCACCAGTGATTCAGGACTAGCGGGAGCAGATACGCAGTATTTT.

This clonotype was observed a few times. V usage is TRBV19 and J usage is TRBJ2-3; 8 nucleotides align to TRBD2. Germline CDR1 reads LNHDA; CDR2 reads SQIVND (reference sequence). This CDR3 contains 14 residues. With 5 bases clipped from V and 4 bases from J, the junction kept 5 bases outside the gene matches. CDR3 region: CASSSSGSSDTQYF. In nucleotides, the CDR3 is TGTGCCAGTAGTTCCAGCGGGAGTTCAGATACGCAGTATTTT.

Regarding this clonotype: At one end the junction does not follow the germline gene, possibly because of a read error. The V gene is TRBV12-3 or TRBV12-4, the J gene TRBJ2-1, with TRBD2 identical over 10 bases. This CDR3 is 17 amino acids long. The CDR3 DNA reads TGTGCCAGCAATTCTTACTCACTAGCGGGAACCTACAATGTGCAGTTCTTC. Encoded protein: CASNSYSLAGTYNVQFF.

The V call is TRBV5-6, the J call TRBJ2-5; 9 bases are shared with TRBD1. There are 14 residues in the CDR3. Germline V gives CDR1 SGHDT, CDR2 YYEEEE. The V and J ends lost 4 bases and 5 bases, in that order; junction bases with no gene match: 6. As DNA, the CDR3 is TGTGCCAGCAGCAAAGGACAGGGGCGGGAGACCCAGTACTTC. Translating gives CASSKGQGRETQYF.

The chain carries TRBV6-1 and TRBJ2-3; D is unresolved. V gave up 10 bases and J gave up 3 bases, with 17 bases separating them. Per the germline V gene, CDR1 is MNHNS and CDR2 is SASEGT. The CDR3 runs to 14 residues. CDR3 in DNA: TGTGCCACCACCATGCGTGGTATGACAGATACGCAGTATTTT. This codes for CATTMRGMTDTQYF.

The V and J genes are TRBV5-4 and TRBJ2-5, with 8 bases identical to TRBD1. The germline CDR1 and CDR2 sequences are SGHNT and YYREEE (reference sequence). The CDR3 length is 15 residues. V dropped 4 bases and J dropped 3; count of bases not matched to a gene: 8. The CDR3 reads CASSPRTGWEETQYF. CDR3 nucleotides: TGTGCCAGCAGCCCACGGACAGGGTGGGAAGAGACCCAGTACTTC.

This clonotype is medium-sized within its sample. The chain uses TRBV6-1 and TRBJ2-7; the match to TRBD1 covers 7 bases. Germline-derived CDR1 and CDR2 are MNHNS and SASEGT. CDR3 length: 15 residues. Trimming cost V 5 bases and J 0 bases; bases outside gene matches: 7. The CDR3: CASSPGTASSYEQYF. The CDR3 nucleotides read TGTGCCAGCAGTCCCGGGACAGCAAGCTCCTACGAGCAGTACTTC.

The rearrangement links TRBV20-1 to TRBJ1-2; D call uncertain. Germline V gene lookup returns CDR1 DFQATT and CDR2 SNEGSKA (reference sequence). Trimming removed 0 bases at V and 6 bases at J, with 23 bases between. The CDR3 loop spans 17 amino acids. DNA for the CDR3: TGCAGTGCTAGAGATCAATCTCGTTTGGGCAAGAACGATGGCTACACCTTC. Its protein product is CSARDQSRLGKNDGYTF.

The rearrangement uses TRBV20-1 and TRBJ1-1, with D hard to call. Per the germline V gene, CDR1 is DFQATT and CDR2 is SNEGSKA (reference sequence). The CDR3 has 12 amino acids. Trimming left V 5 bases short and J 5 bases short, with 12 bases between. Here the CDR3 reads CSAPDGRTEAFF. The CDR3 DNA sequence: TGCAGTGCTCCCGACGGGAGGACTGAAGCTTTCTTT.

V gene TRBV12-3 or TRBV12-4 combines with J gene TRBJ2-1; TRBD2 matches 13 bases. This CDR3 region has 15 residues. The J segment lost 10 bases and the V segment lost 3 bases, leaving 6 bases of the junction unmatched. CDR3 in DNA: TGTGCCAGCAGTTTTACTAGCGGGAGGGCACAGGAGCAGTTCTTC. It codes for CASSFTSGRAQEQFF.

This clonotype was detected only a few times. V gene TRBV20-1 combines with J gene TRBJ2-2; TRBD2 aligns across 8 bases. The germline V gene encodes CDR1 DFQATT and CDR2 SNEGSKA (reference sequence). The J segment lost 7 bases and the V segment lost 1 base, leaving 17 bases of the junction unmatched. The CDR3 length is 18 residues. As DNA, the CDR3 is TGCAGTGCTAGAGCACTTAGCGGGACCCAGACTGCGGGCGGGGAGCTGTTTTTT. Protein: CSARALSGTQTAGGELFF.

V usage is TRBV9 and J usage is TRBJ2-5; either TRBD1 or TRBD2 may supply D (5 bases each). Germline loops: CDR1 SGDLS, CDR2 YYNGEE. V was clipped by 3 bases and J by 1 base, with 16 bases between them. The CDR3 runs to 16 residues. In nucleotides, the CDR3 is TGTGCCAGCAGCGGAGTCCCCGGGGCAGCCCAAGAGACCCAGTACTTC. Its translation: CASSGVPGAAQETQYF.

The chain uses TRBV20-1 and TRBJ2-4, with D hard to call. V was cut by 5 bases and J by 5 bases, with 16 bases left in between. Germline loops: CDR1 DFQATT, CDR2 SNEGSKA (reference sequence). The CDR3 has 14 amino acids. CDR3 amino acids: CSAGRRLIENIQYF. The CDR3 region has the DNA TGCAGTGCTGGACGCAGGTTAATAGAAAACATTCAGTACTTC.

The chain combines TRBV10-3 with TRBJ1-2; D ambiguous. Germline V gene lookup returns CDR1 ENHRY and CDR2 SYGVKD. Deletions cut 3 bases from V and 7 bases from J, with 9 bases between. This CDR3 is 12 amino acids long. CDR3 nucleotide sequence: TGTGCCATCAGTGAAAGCAGCAGTGGCTACACCTTC. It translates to CAISESSSGYTF.

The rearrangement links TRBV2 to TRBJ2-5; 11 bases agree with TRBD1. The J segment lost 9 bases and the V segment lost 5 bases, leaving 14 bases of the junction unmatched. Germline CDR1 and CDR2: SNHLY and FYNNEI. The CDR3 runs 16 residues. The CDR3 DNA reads TGTGCCAGCAGTCCACCCGGACAGGGGGCGCGAGGGGCCCAGTACTTC. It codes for CASSPPGQGARGAQYF.